This entry lists 14 T cell receptor beta chains sequenced from one sample in a study of control samples from healthy donors and cancer patients. Some clones are missing from TCRdb's copy, which holds only in-frame ones; the method was immunoSEQ multiplex PCR. The sample shows more than 95,000 clones, around 86% of them seen only once. Sequencing was done on a sample of blood. The receptors shown here come from a man between 40 and 49 years old in good health.

This rearrangement joins TRBV19 to TRBJ1-1; no clear D. This CDR3 is built from 15 residues. CDR1 LNHDA and CDR2 SQIVND come from the germline V gene (reference sequence). Trimming took 5 bases from V and 5 from J, leaving 18 bases between them. CDR3 coding DNA: TGTGCCAGTAGTCTTTATAGAGGGTCTTCGACTGAAGCTTTCTTT. Protein product: CASSLYRGSSTEAFF.

The sample holds a few counts of this clone. The DNA of the CDR3 is TGTGCCTGGAGTGCCTTGGACAGGGCGGCCAATGAGCAGTTCTTC. This gives the protein CAWSALDRAANEQFF. V is TRBV30 and J is TRBJ2-1; 8 nucleotides line up with TRBD1. The V gene end was trimmed by 1 base and the J gene end by 6 bases; junction bases not matched to a gene: 8. Germline V gene sequence: CDR1 GTSNPN, CDR2 SVGIG (reference sequence). The CDR3 is made up of 15 amino acids.

This clone was picked up one time. This rearrangement joins TRBV3-1 (or the pseudogene TRBV3-2) to TRBJ1-4; unclear D gene. Germline lookup yields CDR1 LGHDT and CDR2 YNNKEL (reference sequence). The V and J ends lost 3 bases and 6 bases respectively, with 17 bases between them. The CDR3 contains 16 residues. The CDR3, as DNA: TGTGCCAGCAGCCAGGTTGGTGACACCGGATATGAAAAACTGTTTTTT. Its translation: CASSQVGDTGYEKLFF.

This sequence joins TRBV7-9 and TRBJ2-2; 7 bases align to TRBD1. This CDR3 is built from 15 residues. Germline-derived CDR1 and CDR2 are SEHNR and FQNEAQ (reference sequence). The V segment lost 1 base and the J segment 7 bases; nucleotides outside the gene matches: 6. The DNA of the CDR3 is TGTGCCAGCAGCTTAGGGACACAGGGGATCGGGGAGCTGTTTTTT. Amino acid sequence: CASSLGTQGIGELFF.

The chain uses TRBV7-9 and TRBJ2-7; perhaps TRBD2 as D (7 bases). This CDR3 comprises 15 residues. The V end was cut by 1 base, the J end by 4 bases, with 14 bases between. CDR1 SEHNR and CDR2 FQNEAQ come from the germline V gene (reference sequence). CDR3: CASSLGGGRVYEQYF. CDR3 coding DNA: TGTGCCAGCAGCTTAGGGGGGGGGCGAGTGTACGAGCAGTACTTC.

This chain links TRBV6-2 or TRBV6-3 with TRBJ2-7; no clear D gene. In germline, CDR1 is MNHEY, CDR2 SVGEGT. The CDR3 totals 12 residues. Trimming stripped 5 bases from V and 2 bases from J, with 7 bases between. The CDR3 here is CASSRSPYEQYF. CDR3 nucleotides: TGTGCCAGCAGTCGGTCCCCCTACGAGCAGTACTTC.

This clone was seen only once. V and J are TRBV6-6 and TRBJ1-6; no firm D call. Trimming left V 2 bases short and J 17 bases short, with 13 bases between. The CDR3 totals 12 residues. Per germline, CDR1 MNHNY and CDR2 SVGAGI (reference sequence). The CDR3 loop is CASSYDREPIHF. CDR3 bases: TGTGCCAGCAGTTACGACCGGGAACCTATCCACTTT.

This clone was seen once. The chain carries TRBV2 and TRBJ2-7, with TRBD1 matching 7 bases. Germline V lookup: CDR1 SNHLY, CDR2 FYNNEI. V lost 4 bases to trimming and J lost 0 bases; unmatched junction nucleotides: 9. The CDR3 contains 16 residues. CDR3 amino acids: CASSGGQVGLSYEQYF. The DNA for the CDR3 is TGTGCCAGCAGTGGCGGACAGGTGGGCCTCTCCTACGAGCAGTACTTC.

The DNA of the CDR3 is TGTGCCAGCAGCCCGGTTACCAGTAAGGGTTCACCCCTCCACTTT. As protein: CASSPVTSKGSPLHF. The rearrangement links TRBV3-1 (or the pseudogene TRBV3-2) to TRBJ1-6; D gene unclear. Germline CDR1 LGHDT, CDR2 YNNKEL (reference sequence). The CDR3 runs to 15 residues. The V end was cut by 4 bases, the J end by 9 bases, with 16 bases between.

The chain combines TRBV3-1 (or the pseudogene TRBV3-2) with TRBJ1-3; D not resolved. V lost 3 bases and J lost 1, with 16 bases in between. The CDR3 totals 17 residues. Germline loops: CDR1 LGHDT, CDR2 YNNKEL (reference sequence). CDR3 sequence: CASSHSIRSGSGNTIYF. CDR3 in DNA: TGTGCCAGCAGCCATTCCATCCGAAGCGGATCTGGAAACACCATATATTTT.

The chain employs TRBV14 and TRBJ1-6; unclear D gene. V lost 1 base, J lost 1 base, and 11 bases lay in between. This CDR3 has 17 amino acids. In germline, CDR1 is SGHDN, CDR2 FVKESK. CDR3 protein: CASSQGSTKSYNSPLHF. CDR3 nucleotides: TGTGCCAGCAGCCAAGGGAGTACTAAGTCCTATAATTCACCCCTCCACTTT.

V gene TRBV6-1 combines with J gene TRBJ1-4; no clear D gene. V was pared by 2 bases and J by 0 bases, with 13 bases between. Germline V gene lookup returns CDR1 MNHNS and CDR2 SASEGT. The CDR3 is made up of 17 amino acids. The CDR3 DNA reads TGTGCCAGCAGTGAATTAAAGGATGGATCAACTAATGAAAAACTGTTTTTT. Translation: CASSELKDGSTNEKLFF.

The chain carries TRBV10-1 and TRBJ2-7; D possibly uses TRBD1 or TRBD2 (5 bases each). The V gene lost 4 bases and the J gene lost 7 bases, with 14 bases spanning the gap. The germline V gene has CDR1 WNHNN and CDR2 SYGVQD (reference sequence). The CDR3 totals 13 residues. CDR3 nucleotide sequence: TGCGCCAGCAGTGGATTTAACAGGAGGGAGCAGTACTTC. This translates into CASSGFNRREQYF.

The chain recombines TRBV11-3 with TRBJ2-1; TRBD2 matches at 10 bases. The CDR3 sequence is 16 residues long. CDR1 and CDR2 (germline): SGHNT, YENEEA. Trimming at V came to 4 bases and at J to 7 bases, leaving 10 bases not matched to a gene. This CDR3 reads CASSSVSGGTRNEQFF. The CDR3 bases are TGTGCCAGCAGCTCTGTTAGCGGGGGGACCAGGAATGAGCAGTTCTTC.